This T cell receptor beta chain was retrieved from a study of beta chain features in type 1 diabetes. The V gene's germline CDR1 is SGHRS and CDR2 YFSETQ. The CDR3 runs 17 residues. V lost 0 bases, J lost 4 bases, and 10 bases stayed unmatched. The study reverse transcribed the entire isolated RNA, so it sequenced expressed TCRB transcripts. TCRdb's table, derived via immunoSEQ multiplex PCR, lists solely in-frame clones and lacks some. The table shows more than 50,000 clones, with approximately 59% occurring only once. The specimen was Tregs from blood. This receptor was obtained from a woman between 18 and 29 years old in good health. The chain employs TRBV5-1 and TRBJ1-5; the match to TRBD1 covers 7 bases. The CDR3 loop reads CASSLGLTGSGNQPQHF. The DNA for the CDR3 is TGCGCCAGCAGCTTGGGGTTGACAGGGTCGGGTAATCAGCCCCAGCATTTT.